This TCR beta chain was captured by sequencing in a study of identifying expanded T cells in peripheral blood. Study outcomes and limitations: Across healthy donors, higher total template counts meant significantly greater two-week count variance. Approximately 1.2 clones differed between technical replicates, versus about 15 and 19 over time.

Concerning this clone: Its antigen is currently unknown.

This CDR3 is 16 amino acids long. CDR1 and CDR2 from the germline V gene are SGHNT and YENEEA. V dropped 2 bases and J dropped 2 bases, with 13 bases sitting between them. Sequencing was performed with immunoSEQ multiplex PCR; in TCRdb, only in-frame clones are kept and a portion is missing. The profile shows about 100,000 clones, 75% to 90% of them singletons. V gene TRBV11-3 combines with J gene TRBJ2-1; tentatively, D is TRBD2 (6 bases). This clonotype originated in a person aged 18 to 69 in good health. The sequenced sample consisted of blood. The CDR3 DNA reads TGTGCCAGCAGCTTACGCGGGACGAGCGCCTACAATGAGCAGTTCTTC. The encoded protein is CASSLRGTSAYNEQFF. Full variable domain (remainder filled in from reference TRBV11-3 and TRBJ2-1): EAGVVQSPRYKIIEKKQPVAFWCNPISGHNTLYWYLQNLGQGPELLIRYENEEAVDDSQLPKDRFSAERLKGVDSTLKIQPAELGDSAVYLCASSLRGTSAYNEQFFGPGTRLTVL.